This passage covers 10 T cell receptor beta chains from one sample sequenced in a study of blood T cell repertoires in COVID-19. TCRdb keeps only in-frame clones here, not all; method: immunoSEQ multiplex PCR. The table records around 200,000 clones, approximately 78% of them present only once. Sequencing used peripheral blood. The source of these receptors is a woman older than 75 with acute or convalescent COVID-19.

The chain links TRBV18 to TRBJ2-7; TRBD2 matches at 8 bases. J gave up 5 bases and V 3 bases, and 6 bases lay outside the gene matches. In germline, CDR1 is KGHSH, CDR2 LQKENI. The CDR3 has 14 amino acids. The CDR3 DNA sequence: TGTGCCAGCTCACCGGCCGGGAGGGCGAACGAGCAGTACTTC. Encoded protein: CASSPAGRANEQYF.

This chain uses TRBV29-1 with TRBJ1-2; D ambiguous. V shed 0 bases and J shed 3 bases, with 11 bases lying between them. The CDR3 has 14 amino acids. Germline-derived CDR1 and CDR2 are SQVTM and ANQGSEA. The CDR3 protein is CSVEDRTGYYGYTF. CDR3 in DNA: TGCAGCGTTGAAGATCGAACGGGGTACTATGGCTACACCTTC.

This chain connects TRBV5-4 to TRBJ1-2; 11 nucleotides line up with TRBD1. V was pared by 4 bases and J by 5 bases, with 4 bases of the junction left unmatched. The CDR3 has 14 amino acids. Germline CDR1 SGHNT, CDR2 YYREEE (reference sequence). The CDR3 DNA is TGTGCCAGCAGCCAAGGACAGGGGGCTTATGGCTACACCTTC. This translates into CASSQGQGAYGYTF.

The V call is TRBV19, the J call TRBJ2-3; 9 bases agree with TRBD1. Looked up from germline, CDR1 is LNHDA and CDR2 is SQIVND (reference sequence). After removal of 10 bases from V and 1 base from J, the junction contained 18 bases not matched to a gene. The CDR3 has 18 residues. The CDR3 protein is CATRPPGQGISGTDTQYF. The CDR3 DNA reads TGTGCCACCAGACCTCCGGGACAGGGTATCTCTGGCACAGATACGCAGTATTTT.

V gene TRBV3-1 (or the pseudogene TRBV3-2) combines with J gene TRBJ1-5; TRBD1 matches 7 bases. Germline V gene lookup returns CDR1 LGHDT and CDR2 YNNKEL (reference sequence). Trimming took 4 bases from V and 1 from J; bases not matched to a gene: 4. CDR3 size: 15 residues. The CDR3 nucleotides read TGTGCCAGCAGCCCGACAGGGTTAAGCAATCAGCCCCAGCATTTT. Encoded protein: CASSPTGLSNQPQHF.

Judged by abundance, this clone is medium-sized (0.01 to 0.1%). The rearrangement uses TRBV4-3 and TRBJ2-5, with 7 bases that match TRBD2. V trimming: 4 bases; J trimming: 5 bases; junction bases outside the gene matches: 4. This CDR3 contains 13 residues. Germline V lookup: CDR1 LGHNA, CDR2 YSLEER. CDR3 bases: TGCGCCAGCAGCCTGGGGGGGGTGGAGACCCAGTACTTC. This translates into CASSLGGVETQYF.

The rearrangement uses TRBV19 and TRBJ1-1, with unresolved D. V was pared by 3 bases and J by 1 base, with 6 bases between. Germline V gene data show CDR1 as LNHDA and CDR2 as SQIVND (reference sequence). This CDR3 contains 13 residues. The CDR3 DNA follows: TGTGCCAGTAGTATGAACAGGAACACTGAAGCTTTCTTT. Amino acids: CASSMNRNTEAFF.

The rearrangement links TRBV19 to TRBJ1-4; D not resolved. Trimming cost V 7 bases and J 2 bases, with 8 bases left between them. CDR3 length: 13 residues. The germline V gene has CDR1 LNHDA and CDR2 SQIVND (reference sequence). The CDR3 loop is CASKPLTNEKLFF. CDR3 in DNA: TGTGCCAGTAAGCCTCTTACTAATGAAAAACTGTTTTTT.

This clone turned up a few times. This chain connects TRBV2 to TRBJ1-2; perhaps TRBD1 as D (5 bases). Germline lookup yields CDR1 SNHLY and CDR2 FYNNEI. CDR3 length: 14 amino acids. The V and J ends lost 3 bases and 6 bases respectively, with 14 bases between them. The CDR3, as DNA: TGTGCCAGCAGTGATCAGGGAAGGATACATGGCTACACCTTC. It codes for CASSDQGRIHGYTF.

For this clone: The same CDR3 is also encoded by other DNA sequences in this sample. The CDR3 DNA sequence: TGTGCCAGCTCACCCACAGAAGAGACCCAGTACTTC. Its translation is CASSPTEETQYF. This chain links TRBV18 with TRBJ2-5; the D is unclear. There are 12 residues in the CDR3. From germline, CDR1 is KGHSH and CDR2 LQKENI. V dropped 3 bases and J dropped 3 bases, with 5 bases sitting between them.